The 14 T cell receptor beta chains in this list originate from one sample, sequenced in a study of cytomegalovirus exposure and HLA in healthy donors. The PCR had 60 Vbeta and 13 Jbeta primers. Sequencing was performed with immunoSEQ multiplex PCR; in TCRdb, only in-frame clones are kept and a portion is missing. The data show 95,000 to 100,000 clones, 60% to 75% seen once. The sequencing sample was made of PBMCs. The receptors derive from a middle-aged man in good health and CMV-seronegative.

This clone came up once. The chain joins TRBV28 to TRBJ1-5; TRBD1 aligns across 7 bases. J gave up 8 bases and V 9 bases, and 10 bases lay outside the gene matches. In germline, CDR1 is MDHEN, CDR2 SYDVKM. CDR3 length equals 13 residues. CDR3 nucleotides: TGTGCCAGTCTTGGGACAGTAGTTGAGCCCCAGCATTTT. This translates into CASLGTVVEPQHF.

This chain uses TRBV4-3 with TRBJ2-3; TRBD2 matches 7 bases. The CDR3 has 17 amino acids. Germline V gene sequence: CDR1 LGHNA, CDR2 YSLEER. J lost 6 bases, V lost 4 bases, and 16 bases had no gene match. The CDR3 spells CASSPYRDYQPGDTQYF. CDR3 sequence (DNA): TGCGCCAGCAGCCCATACCGGGACTACCAGCCGGGGGATACGCAGTATTTT.

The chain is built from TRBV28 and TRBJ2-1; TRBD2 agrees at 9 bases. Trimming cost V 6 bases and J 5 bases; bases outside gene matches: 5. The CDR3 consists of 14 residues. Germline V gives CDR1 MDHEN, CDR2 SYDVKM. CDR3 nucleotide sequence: TGTGCCAGCAGCCGAGCGGGGGGCAACAATGAGCAGTTCTTC. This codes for CASSRAGGNNEQFF.

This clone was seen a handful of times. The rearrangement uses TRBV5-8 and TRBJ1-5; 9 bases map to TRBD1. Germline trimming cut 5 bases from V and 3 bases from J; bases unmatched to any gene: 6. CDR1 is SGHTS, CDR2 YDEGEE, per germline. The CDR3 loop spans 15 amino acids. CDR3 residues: CASRQDRGYNQPQHF. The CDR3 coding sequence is TGTGCCAGCAGACAGGACAGGGGTTACAATCAGCCCCAGCATTTT.

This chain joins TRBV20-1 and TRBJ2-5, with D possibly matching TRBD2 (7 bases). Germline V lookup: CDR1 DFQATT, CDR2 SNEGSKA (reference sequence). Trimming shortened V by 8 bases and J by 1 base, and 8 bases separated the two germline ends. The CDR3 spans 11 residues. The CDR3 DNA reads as TGCAGTCGGGGGGCCCAAGAGACCCAGTACTTC. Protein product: CSRGAQETQYF.

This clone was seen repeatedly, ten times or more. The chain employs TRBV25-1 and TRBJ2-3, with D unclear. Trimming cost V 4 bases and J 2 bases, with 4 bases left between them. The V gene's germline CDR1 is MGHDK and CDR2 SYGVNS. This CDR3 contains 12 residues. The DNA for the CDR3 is TGTGCCAGCAGTGGCTACACAGATACGCAGTATTTT. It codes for CASSGYTDTQYF.

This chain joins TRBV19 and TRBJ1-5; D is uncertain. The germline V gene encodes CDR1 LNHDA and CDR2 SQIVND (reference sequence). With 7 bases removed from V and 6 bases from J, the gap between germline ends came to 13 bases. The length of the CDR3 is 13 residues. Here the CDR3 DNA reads TGTGCCAGTACCGCCGGGAGGAGTCAGCCCCAGCATTTT. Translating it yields CASTAGRSQPQHF.

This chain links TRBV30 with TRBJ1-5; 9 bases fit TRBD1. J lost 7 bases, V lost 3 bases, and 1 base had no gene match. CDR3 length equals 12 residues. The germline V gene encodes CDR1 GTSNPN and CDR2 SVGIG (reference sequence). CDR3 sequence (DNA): TGTGCCTGGAGGACAGGGGGGCAGCCCCAGCATTTT. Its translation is CAWRTGGQPQHF.

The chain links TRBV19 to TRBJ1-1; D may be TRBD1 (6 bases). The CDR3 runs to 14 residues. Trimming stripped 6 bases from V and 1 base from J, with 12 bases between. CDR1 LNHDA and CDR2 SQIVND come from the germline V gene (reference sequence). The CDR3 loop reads CASSERGGNTEAFF. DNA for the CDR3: TGTGCCAGTAGCGAAAGGGGGGGGAACACTGAAGCTTTCTTT.

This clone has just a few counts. The chain's CDR3 is CASSWDRGLKWRADTQYF. Here the CDR3 DNA reads TGTGCCAGCAGCTGGGACAGGGGGCTTAAATGGAGAGCGGATACGCAGTATTTT. The V call is TRBV7-9, the J call TRBJ2-3, with 12 bases matching TRBD1. After removal of 4 bases from V and 6 bases from J, the junction contained 14 bases not matched to a gene. Germline V gene lookup returns CDR1 SEHNR and CDR2 FQNEAQ (reference sequence). CDR3 length equals 18 residues.

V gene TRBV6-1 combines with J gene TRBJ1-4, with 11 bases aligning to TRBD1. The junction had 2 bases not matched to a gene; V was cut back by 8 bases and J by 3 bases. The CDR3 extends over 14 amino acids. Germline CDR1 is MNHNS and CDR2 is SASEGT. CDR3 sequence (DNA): TGTGCCAGCGGACAGGGGGCGGCTAATGAAAAACTGTTTTTT. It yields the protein CASGQGAANEKLFF.

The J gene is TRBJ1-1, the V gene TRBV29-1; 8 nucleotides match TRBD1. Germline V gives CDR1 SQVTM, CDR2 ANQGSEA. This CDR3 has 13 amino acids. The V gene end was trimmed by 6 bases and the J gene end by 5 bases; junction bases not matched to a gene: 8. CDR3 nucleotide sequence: TGCAGCGTGGCCCAGGGGGCGCGGACTGAAGCTTTCTTT. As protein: CSVAQGARTEAFF.

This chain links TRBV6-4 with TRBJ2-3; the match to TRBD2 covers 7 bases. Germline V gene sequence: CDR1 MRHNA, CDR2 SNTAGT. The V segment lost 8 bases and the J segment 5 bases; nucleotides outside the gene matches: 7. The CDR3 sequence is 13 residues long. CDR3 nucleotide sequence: TGTGCCAGCTCCGCTAGCGGAGGAGATACGCAGTATTTT. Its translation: CASSASGGDTQYF.

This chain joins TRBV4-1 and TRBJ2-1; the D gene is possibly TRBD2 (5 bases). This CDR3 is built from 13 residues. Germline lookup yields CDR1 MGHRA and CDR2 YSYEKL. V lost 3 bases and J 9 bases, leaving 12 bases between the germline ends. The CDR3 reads CASSHPGVPEQFF. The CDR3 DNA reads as TGCGCCAGCAGCCACCCCGGGGTTCCTGAGCAGTTCTTC.